These 8 T cell receptor beta chains were sequenced from one sample in a study of CD8 T cells in ankylosing spondylitis. Findings and limits, study-wide: Made up of 7 to 9 highly homologous variants, a TCR beta motif appeared characteristic of ankylosing spondylitis blood.

A single record per CDR3 protein comes from TCRdb applying MiXCR to the 5' RACE reads. This sample has some 700,000 distinct CDR3 sequences, with roughly 20% found just once. No antigens are known for them. The sample comprised blood, either unsorted or a sorted T cell fraction (not recorded which). The receptor set was obtained from a male donor with ankylosing spondylitis.

The V gene is TRBV5-1, the J gene TRBJ2-1, with 7 bases matching TRBD2. This CDR3 is 16 amino acids long. J was trimmed by 4 bases and V by 4 bases; bases with no gene match: 11. Germline values: CDR1 SGHRS, CDR2 YFSETQ. As DNA, the CDR3 is TGCGCCAGCAGCATTAGCGGGCGCGGTGCGTACAATGAGCAGTTCTTC. Its protein product is CASSISGRGAYNEQFF.

This chain uses TRBV5-5 with TRBJ1-2; TRBD1 is a possible D gene (5 bases). Germline assignment: CDR1 SGHKS and CDR2 YYEKEE (reference sequence). V dropped 4 bases and J dropped 0 bases, with 13 bases sitting between them. The CDR3 loop spans 15 amino acids. CDR3 sequence (DNA): TGTGCCAGCAGCAGAACAGGAGAAACTAACTATGGCTACACCTTC. Its translation: CASSRTGETNYGYTF.

This clonotype showed up just a few times. The chain has TRBV7-9 and TRBJ2-7; possibly TRBD1 or TRBD2 for D (5 bases each). The CDR3 sequence is 13 residues long. The V end was cut by 3 bases, the J end by 6 bases, with 12 bases between. Germline V lookup: CDR1 SEHNR, CDR2 FQNEAQ (reference sequence). The CDR3 protein is CASSFGDQAEQYF. The CDR3 region has the DNA TGTGCCAGCAGCTTCGGGGACCAAGCCGAGCAGTACTTC.

This clonotype was observed a few times. The rearrangement uses TRBV27 and TRBJ2-1; 9 positions match TRBD2. The CDR3 is made up of 15 amino acids. The germline CDR1 and CDR2 sequences are MNHEY and SMNVEV (reference sequence). The V gene end was trimmed by 6 bases and the J gene end by 3 bases; junction bases not matched to a gene: 6. The CDR3 loop reads CASRTGTSHYNEQFF. The CDR3 nucleotides are TGTGCCAGCAGAACCGGGACTAGCCACTACAATGAGCAGTTCTTC.

This clonotype turned up a few times. V is TRBV27 and J is TRBJ2-1; D unresolved. Germline CDR1 reads MNHEY; CDR2 reads SMNVEV (reference sequence). This CDR3 is 13 amino acids long. V dropped 6 bases and J dropped 2 bases, with 8 bases sitting between them. The CDR3 region is CASRIGTYNEQFF. CDR3 in DNA: TGTGCCAGCAGGATAGGGACCTACAATGAGCAGTTCTTC.

The chain joins TRBV20-1 to TRBJ1-4; possibly TRBD1 for D (5 bases). The germline V gene encodes CDR1 DFQATT and CDR2 SNEGSKA (reference sequence). This CDR3 region has 14 residues. V lost 5 bases and J lost 8, with 18 bases in between. The CDR3 reads CSAPQGIGWEKLFF. CDR3 nucleotides: TGCAGTGCTCCCCAGGGAATCGGGTGGGAAAAACTGTTTTTT.

The chain links TRBV4-1 to TRBJ2-6; possible D gene TRBD1, 6 bases. There are 16 residues in the CDR3. The V and J ends lost 4 bases and 2 bases respectively, with 12 bases between them. CDR1 MGHRA and CDR2 YSYEKL come from the germline V gene. The CDR3 protein is CASSPSQGTGANVLTF. The CDR3, as DNA: TGCGCCAGCAGCCCATCACAGGGTACTGGGGCCAACGTCCTGACTTTC.

The chain uses TRBV18 and TRBJ2-5; a weak D match, TRBD1 (5 bases). V dropped 3 bases and J dropped 5 bases, with 13 bases sitting between them. Germline V lookup: CDR1 KGHSH, CDR2 LQKENI. The CDR3 extends over 14 amino acids. DNA of the CDR3: TGTGCCAGCTCACCGTCCCAGGGTTTTGAGACCCAGTACTTC. Encoded protein: CASSPSQGFETQYF.